This T cell receptor (beta chain) was sequenced for a study of control samples from healthy donors and cancer patients (dated by TCRdb to about 2020). V lost 6 bases and J lost 5 bases; the stretch between them is 5 bases long. Via the germline V gene (reference sequence), CDR1 is SGHAT and CDR2 FQDESV. From cysteine to phenylalanine, the CDR3 is 11 amino acids long. Of all the DNA, just the CDR3 is kept, 33 bases in frame from base 1. Library method: the immunoSEQ multiplex PCR assay. Here the immuneACCESS table is served through TCRdb, limited to in-frame sequences with V and J called. Missing clones are a known gap in these copies; in checked studies unresolved V genes cover under half, and the rest lacks a known reason. The sample data list some 150,000 clones, and approximately 96% of these were observed just once. Approximately 1% of the sample comes from the top ten. To note about this clone: Its antigen target is currently unknown. Within one base of it there is no much larger clone, and no base qualities were kept.

This receptor chain uses TRBV11-1 and TRBJ2-1; the D region possibly corresponds to TRBD1 (5 bases align). Sequencing used blood. This TCR derives from a woman in her twenties or thirties in good health. The encoded CDR3 is CASRGDNEQFF. The sequenced DNA: TGTGCCAGCAGAGGGGACAATGAGCAGTTCTTC.